Following are 23 T cell receptor beta chains from one sample sequenced in a study of T cells in tuberculosis. Method: immunoSEQ multiplex PCR; TCRdb's copy keeps in-frame clones and lacks some. The sample records 70,000 to 95,000 clones, roughly 93% being singletons. After thawing and overnight rest, PBMC were stained with GMM-loaded CD1B tetramer, viability dye and anti-CD3 for sorting. The lipid loaded on the CD1B tetramers was C32 glucose monomycolate from Rhodococcus equi. Sequencing was done on a sample of CD1b-GMM tetramer-negative cells sorted from PBMCs. The receptors come from an adult woman with latent tuberculosis.

This clone came up once. The rearrangement links TRBV9 to TRBJ2-1; the match to TRBD2 covers 10 bases. Germline loops: CDR1 SGDLS, CDR2 YYNGEE. The CDR3 contains 16 residues. The junction had 3 bases not matched to a gene; V was cut back by 0 bases and J by 3 bases. CDR3: CASSVAPSGGYNEQFF. In DNA form, the CDR3 reads TGTGCCAGCAGCGTAGCTCCTAGCGGGGGCTACAATGAGCAGTTCTTC.

The chain couples TRBV6-1 to TRBJ2-3, with D possibly matching TRBD2 (7 bases). V was pared by 4 bases and J by 2 bases, with 28 bases between. The length of the CDR3 is 20 residues. The germline V gene encodes CDR1 MNHNS and CDR2 SASEGT. CDR3 sequence: CASSALAGRRGARLTDTQYF. The CDR3 DNA sequence: TGTGCCAGCAGTGCCCTTGCTGGGAGACGGGGGGCCCGTCTCACAGATACGCAGTATTTT.

This chain links TRBV5-4 with TRBJ2-7, with 10 bases fitting TRBD1. The germline gives CDR1 SGHNT, CDR2 YYREEE (reference sequence). The junction had 9 bases not matched to a gene; V was cut back by 3 bases and J by 3 bases. The CDR3 loop spans 16 amino acids. In nucleotides, the CDR3 is TGTGCCAGCAGCTACCCGAAAGGGACAGGGGACTACGAGCAGTACTTC. Translation gives CASSYPKGTGDYEQYF.

The chain joins TRBV11-2 to TRBJ2-5; TRBD2 aligns across 10 bases. Trimming at V came to 1 base and at J to 2 bases, leaving 13 bases not matched to a gene. Germline lookup yields CDR1 SGHAT and CDR2 FQNNGV. The CDR3 spans 19 residues. CDR3 sequence: CASSLVAGGGRYKQETQYF. CDR3 coding DNA: TGTGCCAGCAGCTTAGTAGCGGGGGGCGGGAGATACAAACAAGAGACCCAGTACTTC.

J is TRBJ1-1 and V is TRBV28; D remains ambiguous. Between the trimmed V and J ends, which lost 2 bases and 0 bases, there was a span of 13 bases. CDR3 length: 16 amino acids. Germline CDR1 MDHEN, CDR2 SYDVKM. The CDR3 reads CASSLEVAEMNTEAFF. DNA of the CDR3: TGTGCCAGCAGTTTAGAGGTAGCAGAAATGAACACTGAAGCTTTCTTT.

This clone is a singleton in its sample. The chain employs TRBV7-9 and TRBJ2-7; D is undetermined. The CDR3 totals 16 residues. Trimming stripped 2 bases from V and 0 bases from J, with 14 bases between. The germline V gene encodes CDR1 SEHNR and CDR2 FQNEAQ (reference sequence). In DNA, the CDR3 is TGTGCCAGCAGCTTATCCTCTGGAGCCATCTCCTACGAGCAGTACTTC. This encodes CASSLSSGAISYEQYF.

The chain uses TRBV27 and TRBJ2-3; a weak D match, TRBD1 (6 bases). V lost 4 bases, J lost 2 bases, and 7 bases lay in between. From germline, CDR1 is MNHEY and CDR2 SMNVEV (reference sequence). The CDR3 is 13 residues long. CDR3 amino acids: CASSWTDTDTQYF. CDR3 sequence (DNA): TGTGCCAGCAGTTGGACAGACACAGATACGCAGTATTTT.

The CDR3 is CASSLPTSGGAGNEQFF. For the CDR3, the DNA is TGCGCCAGCAGCTTGCCGACTAGCGGGGGGGCCGGCAATGAGCAGTTCTTC. V and J are TRBV5-1 and TRBJ2-1; the match to TRBD2 covers 14 bases. The CDR3 has 17 residues. Unmatched junction bases numbered 6, after V lost 1 base and J lost 6 bases. The germline CDR1 and CDR2 sequences are SGHRS and YFSETQ.

V usage is TRBV4-2 and J usage is TRBJ1-1, with 9 bases matching TRBD1. The V and J ends lost 0 bases and 1 base, in that order; junction bases with no gene match: 3. Looked up from germline, CDR1 is LGHNA and CDR2 is YNFKEQ. CDR3 size: 16 residues. The CDR3 spells CASSQETGGGNTEAFF. The CDR3 DNA reads as TGTGCCAGCAGCCAAGAGACAGGGGGGGGGAACACTGAAGCTTTCTTT.

The chain uses TRBV25-1 and TRBJ1-4; D perhaps matches TRBD1 (6 bases). The ends were cut back, 3 bases at V and 5 bases at J, with 10 bases in the middle. Germline V lookup: CDR1 MGHDK, CDR2 SYGVNS. CDR3 length equals 14 residues. In DNA, the CDR3 is TGTGCCAGCAGTGAGACAGGCGGGAATGAAAAACTGTTTTTT. Residues: CASSETGGNEKLFF.

The chain joins TRBV6-1 to TRBJ1-1; 9 bases agree with TRBD1. With 1 base clipped from V and 5 bases from J, the junction kept 11 bases outside the gene matches. The germline CDR1 and CDR2 sequences are MNHNS and SASEGT. The CDR3 runs to 17 residues. This CDR3 reads CASSEDPDRGIGTEAFF. In DNA, the CDR3 is TGTGCCAGCAGTGAAGACCCTGACAGGGGGATTGGGACTGAAGCTTTCTTT.

This rearrangement joins TRBV29-1 to TRBJ2-7; tentatively, D is TRBD2 (5 bases). Trimming stripped 7 bases from V and 7 bases from J, with 17 bases between. The CDR3 has 12 amino acids. CDR1 SQVTM and CDR2 ANQGSEA come from the germline V gene. The CDR3 nucleotides are TGCAGCGCTAGCCTGGGAGCTGGGGAGCAGTACTTC. Its translation: CSASLGAGEQYF.

V and J are TRBV29-1 and TRBJ2-2; D perhaps matches TRBD1 (5 bases). Germline values: CDR1 SQVTM, CDR2 ANQGSEA. V gave up 3 bases and J gave up 1 base, with 6 bases separating them. This CDR3 comprises 13 residues. CDR3 protein: CSVDRENTGELFF. CDR3 in DNA: TGCAGCGTTGACAGGGAGAACACCGGGGAGCTGTTTTTT.

The CDR3 bases are TGTGCCATCAGTGAGTCAGGAGGGTCGGGTGAAAAACTGTTTTTT. This codes for CAISESGGSGEKLFF. This chain links TRBV10-3 with TRBJ1-4; the D is unclear. The CDR3 runs to 15 residues. Germline V CDR1 and CDR2: ENHRY, SYGVKD. Trimming left V 0 bases short and J 7 bases short, with 12 bases between.

V usage is TRBV30 and J usage is TRBJ1-4; weak D call: TRBD1 (5 bases). The CDR3 has 12 amino acids. Germline V gene lookup returns CDR1 GTSNPN and CDR2 SVGIG (reference sequence). V lost 4 bases, J lost 8 bases, and 11 bases lay in between. The CDR3 region is CAWNSGWEKLFF. CDR3 DNA sequence: TGTGCCTGGAACTCAGGGTGGGAAAAACTGTTTTTT.

The chain carries TRBV30 and TRBJ2-7; 8 bases are a match to TRBD1. CDR1 and CDR2 from the germline V gene are GTSNPN and SVGIG (reference sequence). With V trimmed by 3 bases and J by 0 bases, 1 base remained unmatched. CDR3 length: 13 amino acids. CDR3 protein: CAWSGQGSYEQYF. The CDR3 DNA reads as TGTGCCTGGAGCGGACAGGGCTCCTACGAGCAGTACTTC. Looking up the rest from reference TRBV30 and TRBJ2-7 gives the full variable domain: SQTIHQWPATLVQPVGSPLSLECTVEGTSNPNLYWYRQAAGRGLQLLFYSVGIGQISSEVPQNLSASRPQDRQFILSSKKLLLSDSGFYLCAWSGQGSYEQYFGPGTRLTVT.

The gene calls are TRBV30 and TRBJ2-7; TRBD2 matches 8 bases. Germline trimming cut 5 bases from V and 2 bases from J; bases unmatched to any gene: 8. The germline CDR1 and CDR2 sequences are GTSNPN and SVGIG (reference sequence). The CDR3 consists of 14 residues. CDR3 coding DNA: TGTGCCTGGGGCCCGGGGGGGGATACCTACGAGCAGTACTTC. This gives the protein CAWGPGGDTYEQYF.

V usage is TRBV7-6 and J usage is TRBJ2-3, with D perhaps matching TRBD2 (6 bases). Germline V gene lookup returns CDR1 SGHVS and CDR2 FNYEAQ. This CDR3 has 17 amino acids. With 1 base removed from V and 0 bases from J, the gap between germline ends came to 14 bases. CDR3 amino acids: CASSLEGLASSTDTQYF. CDR3 DNA: TGTGCCAGCAGCTTAGAAGGGCTAGCGAGTAGCACAGATACGCAGTATTTT.

The chain joins TRBV18 to TRBJ1-1, with 8 bases fitting TRBD1. With V trimmed by 4 bases and J by 4 bases, 5 bases remained unmatched. The CDR3 consists of 14 residues. Germline V gives CDR1 KGHSH, CDR2 LQKENI. The CDR3 reads CASSLDRVSTEAFF. The CDR3 DNA follows: TGTGCCAGCTCACTGGACAGGGTGAGCACTGAAGCTTTCTTT.

The chain uses TRBV30 and TRBJ2-3; D gene ambiguous. CDR1 and CDR2 from the germline V gene are GTSNPN and SVGIG (reference sequence). The CDR3 is made up of 14 amino acids. V was shortened by 2 bases and J by 3 bases, with 12 bases between the two germline ends. CDR3: CAWSTRLKTDTQYF. As DNA, the CDR3 is TGTGCCTGGAGTACCAGACTCAAGACAGATACGCAGTATTTT.

A word on this clone: At one end the junction does not follow the germline gene, possibly because of a read error. The rearrangement joins TRBV19 to TRBJ1-4; D unclear. This CDR3 spans 12 amino acids. CDR1 and CDR2 from the germline V gene are LNHDA and SQIVND (reference sequence). The CDR3 nucleotides read TGTGCCAGTAGTGTAACTCATGAAAAACTGTTTTTT. It specifies CASSVTHEKLFF.

The chain carries TRBV21-1 and TRBJ2-1; the table's D call of TRBD1 was not tested on the DNA. TRBV21-1 is tagged as a pseudogene. This CDR3 region has 14 residues. The CDR3 loop reads CASISGHLYNEQFF. The CDR3 DNA follows: TGTGCCAGCATCTCGGGACACCTTTACAATGAGCAGTTCTTC.

The chain employs TRBV4-1 and TRBJ2-5, with 11 nucleotides matching TRBD1. Judging by the DNA end, TRBJ2-7 fits better; the J call may be wrong. CDR3 length: 18 residues. Looked up from germline, CDR1 is MGHRA and CDR2 is YSYEKL. CDR3 protein: CASSQDREGQGVRLEQYF. The CDR3 bases are TGCGCCAGCAGCCAAGATAGGGAGGGACAGGGGGTAAGGCTCGAGCAGTACTTC.